Presented here are 21 T cell receptor beta chains from one specimen sequenced in a study of Ad26.COV2.S vaccination and SARS-CoV-2 variants. Treatment: roughly 18 received Ad26.COV2.S at low or high dose, single or two shots; 5 received placebo; per-sample allocation not given. Specimens were obtained on day 63 following the first vaccine or placebo injection. Assay used: immunoSEQ multiplex PCR; TCRdb lists only in-frame clones, some missing. The sample holds 360,000 or so clones; roughly 87% are singletons and the top ten take roughly 3.6%. Specimen: peripheral blood, collected in a trial of Ad26.COV2.S vaccine versus placebo. The source of these receptors is a person between 18 and 59 years old who received the Ad26.COV2.S COVID-19 vaccine or a placebo.

The gene calls are TRBV27 and TRBJ2-2; 8 bases are shared with TRBD2. The CDR3 totals 14 residues. Germline lookup yields CDR1 MNHEY and CDR2 SMNVEV (reference sequence). The trim removed 5 bases at V and 7 bases at J, leaving 6 bases unmatched. The CDR3 DNA reads TGTGCCAGCAGTGAAACCGGGGGGGTCGGGGAGCTGTTTTTT. Translating gives CASSETGGVGELFF.

The rearrangement links TRBV27 to TRBJ2-7; D may be TRBD1 (6 bases). This CDR3 has 15 amino acids. V was clipped by 4 bases and J by 4 bases, with 17 bases between them. Germline V CDR1 and CDR2: MNHEY, SMNVEV (reference sequence). CDR3: CASSSRPTGIYEQYF. Written as DNA, the CDR3 is TGTGCCAGCAGTTCCAGACCGACAGGTATATACGAGCAGTACTTC.

The chain joins TRBV27 to TRBJ2-1; D tentatively fits TRBD1 or TRBD2 (6 bases each). Germline V gene sequence: CDR1 MNHEY, CDR2 SMNVEV (reference sequence). The CDR3 has 13 amino acids. Trimming left V 2 bases short and J 6 bases short, with 8 bases between. The CDR3 loop is CASSLGGGNEQFF. DNA of the CDR3: TGTGCCAGCAGTTTAGGAGGGGGCAATGAGCAGTTCTTC.

J is TRBJ1-1 and V is TRBV30, with a possible D match to TRBD1 (5 bases). The CDR3 is 11 residues long. The V end lost 7 bases, the J end lost 10 bases, and 16 bases lay between the germline ends. Germline V lookup: CDR1 GTSNPN, CDR2 SVGIG (reference sequence). In nucleotides, the CDR3 is TGTGCCTACGGCCGGGGGAGCGGAGCTTTCTTT. Protein: CAYGRGSGAFF.

This chain uses TRBV4-1 with TRBJ1-4; no clear D gene. Per the germline V gene, CDR1 is MGHRA and CDR2 is YSYEKL. There are 13 residues in the CDR3. V dropped 1 base and J dropped 8 bases, with 8 bases sitting between them. CDR3 nucleotides: TGCGCCAGCAGCCAAGCCTTTAAGGAAAAACTGTTTTTT. Translated, it gives CASSQAFKEKLFF.

The V gene is TRBV20-1, the J gene TRBJ1-1; D not certain. The germline gives CDR1 DFQATT, CDR2 SNEGSKA (reference sequence). V gave up 2 bases and J gave up 11 bases, with 12 bases separating them. The CDR3 runs to 11 residues. The CDR3 region is CSARNPGGAFF. The CDR3 coding sequence is TGCAGTGCTAGAAACCCCGGTGGCGCTTTCTTT.

This sequence joins TRBV24-1 and TRBJ2-5; TRBD2 aligns across 7 bases. The CDR3 totals 17 residues. Trimming at V came to 3 bases and at J to 1 base, leaving 10 bases not matched to a gene. Germline loops: CDR1 KGHDR, CDR2 SFDVKD. The CDR3 region is CATSDNSVPGGQETQYF. The CDR3, as DNA: TGTGCCACCAGTGATAATTCGGTCCCGGGAGGCCAAGAGACCCAGTACTTC.

The J gene is TRBJ2-7, the V gene TRBV9; TRBD2 is a possible D gene (5 bases). Germline loops: CDR1 SGDLS, CDR2 YYNGEE. This CDR3 comprises 16 residues. The V and J ends lost 3 bases and 3 bases respectively, with 19 bases between them. CDR3 DNA sequence: TGTGCCAGCAGCGAATACCTCAGATCGGGGATCTACGAGCAGTACTTC. This codes for CASSEYLRSGIYEQYF.

The chain couples TRBV7-9 to TRBJ1-1; D uncertain. Deletions cut 0 bases from V and 0 bases from J, with 17 bases between. Germline V gives CDR1 SEHNR, CDR2 FQNEAQ (reference sequence). The CDR3 spans 18 residues. The DNA for the CDR3 is TGTGCCAGCAGCTTAGCGACCACACAGAGGATCATGAACACTGAAGCTTTCTTT. This codes for CASSLATTQRIMNTEAFF.

The chain recombines TRBV12-3 or TRBV12-4 with TRBJ1-2; D uncertain. This CDR3 comprises 13 residues. Trimming took off 2 bases at V and 2 bases at J, with 6 bases between the two ends. CDR3 in amino acids: CASSLSGNYGYTF. The CDR3 DNA sequence: TGTGCCAGCAGTTTATCTGGAAACTATGGCTACACCTTC.

This rearrangement joins TRBV11-2 to TRBJ2-1; 7 nucleotides agree with TRBD2. Germline V gene sequence: CDR1 SGHAT, CDR2 FQNNGV. This CDR3 is 16 amino acids long. V lost 5 bases and J lost 9; bases outside the gene matches: 16. CDR3 bases: TGTGCCAGCAGCCCCCCTCGTCTAGCGGTTGGTAGTGAGCAGTTCTTC. It yields the protein CASSPPRLAVGSEQFF.

The gene calls are TRBV28 and TRBJ1-2; TRBD1 aligns across 7 bases. CDR1 is MDHEN, CDR2 SYDVKM, per germline. This CDR3 is built from 14 residues. Trimming cost V 6 bases and J 5 bases; bases outside gene matches: 9. The CDR3 DNA reads as TGTGCCAGCAGCCCAACAGGGGCAGGGTATGGCTACACCTTC. Protein sequence: CASSPTGAGYGYTF.

The rearrangement links TRBV13 to TRBJ1-1; possibly TRBD1 for D (5 bases). The germline V gene encodes CDR1 PRHDT and CDR2 FYEKMQ (reference sequence). This CDR3 has 15 residues. Trimming removed 4 bases from V and 6 bases from J, with 18 bases in between. CDR3 sequence: CASSSTDRSRAEAFF. The CDR3 region has the DNA TGTGCCAGCAGCTCCACCGACAGATCGCGGGCTGAAGCTTTCTTT. The variable domain in full, completed from reference TRBV13 and TRBJ1-1, reads AAGVIQSPRHLIKEKRETATLKCYPIPRHDTVYWYQQGPGQDPQFLISFYEKMQSDKGSIPDRFSAQQFSDYHSELNMSSLELGDSALYFCASSSTDRSRAEAFFGQGTRLTVV.

The V call is TRBV29-1, the J call TRBJ2-7; D remains unclear. Germline V gene sequence: CDR1 SQVTM, CDR2 ANQGSEA. CDR3 length: 11 amino acids. Trimming shortened V by 6 bases and J by 1 base, and 7 bases separated the two germline ends. The CDR3 reads CSVGGSYEQYF. DNA of the CDR3: TGCAGCGTGGGTGGTTCCTACGAGCAGTACTTC.

This clone has only a few counts. The CDR3 protein is CASSQDDPGTTYNSPLHF. Here the CDR3 DNA reads TGTGCCAGCAGCCAAGATGATCCGGGGACTACCTATAATTCACCCCTCCACTTT. V is TRBV4-2 and J is TRBJ1-6; the D gene is possibly TRBD1 (5 bases). The CDR3 runs 18 residues. Germline CDR1 is LGHNA and CDR2 is YNFKEQ. Trimming left V 0 bases short and J 2 bases short, with 14 bases between.

The chain uses TRBV4-1 and TRBJ1-6; 7 positions agree with TRBD1. After removal of 2 bases from V and 3 bases from J, the junction contained 7 bases not matched to a gene. CDR1 is MGHRA, CDR2 YSYEKL, per germline. CDR3 length: 17 residues. The CDR3 nucleotides are TGCGCCAGCAGCCAATTTCCTCCAGGGGGCTATAATTCACCCCTCCACTTT. Translation: CASSQFPPGGYNSPLHF.

The rearrangement joins TRBV23-1 to TRBJ1-5; the D is unclear. TRBV23-1 is reported as an ORF; its role is uncertain. Trimming took off 0 bases at V and 0 bases at J, with 15 bases between the two ends. This CDR3 spans 18 amino acids. CDR3 bases: TGCGCCAGCAGTCAATCGTCCGATGGCGTGATTAGCAATCAGCCCCAGCATTTT. As protein: CASSQSSDGVISNQPQHF.

DNA of the CDR3: TGCGCCAGCAGCTTTTCGAGTGGCTCTGGAAACACCATATATTTT. Translated, it gives CASSFSSGSGNTIYF. J is TRBJ1-3 and V is TRBV5-1; D is unresolved. The CDR3 is made up of 15 amino acids. V was trimmed by 2 bases and J by 0 bases, leaving 9 bases between them. Germline V gives CDR1 SGHRS, CDR2 YFSETQ.

The gene calls are TRBV27 and TRBJ2-5; 10 bases are shared with TRBD2. V lost 1 base to trimming and J lost 6 bases; unmatched junction nucleotides: 2. Germline V gene sequence: CDR1 MNHEY, CDR2 SMNVEV (reference sequence). This CDR3 comprises 14 residues. This CDR3 is CASSLLAGGQTQYF. The CDR3 nucleotides are TGTGCCAGCAGTTTATTAGCGGGGGGCCAGACCCAGTACTTC.

The J gene is TRBJ2-1, the V gene TRBV7-9; 9 bases are a match to TRBD1. The CDR3 consists of 17 residues. The germline V gene encodes CDR1 SEHNR and CDR2 FQNEAQ (reference sequence). With V trimmed by 4 bases and J by 7 bases, 14 bases remained unmatched. Here the CDR3 reads CASSYPGGQGIRNEQFF. CDR3 DNA sequence: TGTGCCAGCAGCTATCCCGGCGGACAGGGGATTAGGAATGAGCAGTTCTTC.

Details on this clone: Additional DNA sequences in this sample encode the identical CDR3. CDR3 residues: CASSQDRRYEQYF. Here the CDR3 DNA reads TGTGCCAGCAGCCAAGATCGACGCTACGAGCAGTACTTC. V usage is TRBV3-1 (or the pseudogene TRBV3-2) and J usage is TRBJ2-7; the D is unclear. Trimming cost V 0 bases and J 3 bases, with 6 bases left between them. CDR3 length: 13 residues. Germline CDR1 reads LGHDT; CDR2 reads YNNKEL (reference sequence).